This T cell receptor beta chain originates from a study of blood T cells in healthy people across ages. Study conclusions and caveats: A roughly linear fall in TCR beta diversity per million T cells was seen with increasing age. Estimates based on one million T cells were treated as lower bounds. Long-lived donors exceeded aged donors in naive CD4+ cells and diversity.

The donors, aged about 6 to 95, were healthy Caucasians from Russia. The CDR3 consists of 13 residues. Germline-derived CDR1 and CDR2 are SNHLY and FYNNEI. V was trimmed by 5 bases and J by 5 bases, leaving 10 bases between them. It was with a sample-barcoded 5' primer and a J-beta primer mix that a second PCR of about 6 to 12 cycles was run. TCRdb processed the 5' RACE reads anew with MiXCR; each CDR3 protein has one entry. Among 1.5 million to 2 million distinct CDR3 sequences listed, almost 35% were seen once. Details on this clonotype: What it binds is not known.

The sample consisted of blood. This TCR was sampled from a woman in her 30s in good health. The gene calls are TRBV2 and TRBJ1-5; maybe TRBD1 (5 bases). The CDR3 sequence is CASSWGDDQPQHF. In nucleotides, the CDR3 is TGTGCCAGCAGTTGGGGGGACGATCAGCCCCAGCATTTT.